This TCR beta chain was identified in a study of blood T cell repertoires in COVID-19. Study context: The samples span acute and convalescent COVID-19 from the United States, Italy and Spain. Nucleic acid was either cDNA or gDNA, and it came from T cells, B-cell-depleted T cells, or PBMCs.

Seattle researchers signed up patients amid active infection and tracked them longitudinally. Original analysis: Quantification of nucleated cells was approximated via reference gene primer amplification. The repertoire was sequenced with immunoSEQ multiplex PCR; TCRdb's copy has only in-frame clones and lacks some. That table is the source of V, J and clone size, and D and trimming were worked out from the DNA. The table has about 110,000 clones, less than 80% seen once; the top ten hold 6.2%. This clone was found a few times. The CDR3 contains 13 residues. The V gene's germline CDR1 is MGHRA and CDR2 YSYEKL. V was trimmed by 5 bases and J by 3 bases, leaving 11 bases between them.

The material sequenced was peripheral blood. The chain uses TRBV4-1 and TRBJ2-7, with D perhaps matching TRBD2 (5 bases). The TCR originated in an elderly man with COVID-19, enrolled during active disease. This CDR3 is CASSYGDGYEQYF. The CDR3 nucleotides are TGCGCCAGCAGCTACGGGGATGGCTACGAGCAGTACTTC.